This T cell receptor (beta chain) originates from a study of blood T cell repertoires in COVID-19. Across the study: Material from acute and convalescent COVID-19 was sourced from the United States, Italy and Spain.

This clone was seen ten or more times. Sequencing was performed with immunoSEQ multiplex PCR; in TCRdb, only in-frame clones are kept and a portion is missing. The sample has about 200,000 clones, roughly nine tenths seen once. This CDR3 has 14 amino acids. V gave up 1 base and J gave up 4 bases, with 9 bases separating them. Germline values: CDR1 LGHDT, CDR2 YNNKEL (reference sequence). The specimen sequenced was peripheral blood. The chain recombines TRBV3-1 (or the pseudogene TRBV3-2) with TRBJ2-3; no clear D. The sequence was collected from a woman between 70 and 85 years old with acute or convalescent COVID-19. CDR3 bases: TGTGCCAGCAGCCAAGGACTTAGAGCAGATACGCAGTATTTT. This codes for CASSQGLRADTQYF.